This T cell receptor beta chain emerged from a study of naive and memory T cell subsets (dated by TCRdb to about 2017). Context from the whole study: An open-source, UMI-based TCR alpha and beta sequencing pipeline was applied to sorted naive and memory peripheral blood T cell subsets. The functional CMV T cell responses agreed completely with IgG serology results. RNA was DNase-treated and reverse transcribed with TCR constant-region primers, mostly using SuperScript III.

The CDR3 measures 17 amino acids from cysteine to phenylalanine. The only DNA kept is the CDR3, 51 bases in frame from the first base. V loses 5 bases of germline sequence and J loses 8 bases, and the interval between the two ends is 25 bases. CDR1 and CDR2 are drawn from the germline V gene (reference sequence): MNHEY, SMNVEV. Separate amplification of TCR alpha and beta chain libraries was performed from the second PCR step onward. The CMV status of each donor was determined by measuring IFNgamma production from CD4+ T cells after fresh PBMCs had been stimulated overnight with CMV viral lysate. Miltenyi beads were used first to positively select CD4 T cells, and CD8 T cells were then positively selected from the CD4-negative fraction. Cells stained for CD3, CD4, CD8, CD45RA, CD27 and a live/dead dye were sorted on a BD Aria II into four subsets by CD45RA and CD27. Blood came from a few healthy volunteers, each fractionated into CD4 and CD8 T cells and then into four differentiation subsets. Around 130 ml of peripheral blood was taken from each donor, and PBMC were separated by density-gradient centrifugation on Ficoll-Paque PLUS. Sorted cells were lysed in RLT buffer, after which RNA was extracted using a Qiagen RNeasy kit and stored at -80 degrees C.

Here is what the overall study found, with its caveats: RNA-based TCR counts may be influenced by expression changes linked to T cell activation and differentiation. A few larger clonotypes were present in naive repertoires, especially CD8 naive repertoires, and these clonotypes were possibly memory cells re-expressing CD45RA. No ground truth was available to validate the repertoire findings for the naive and memory subsets. Following error correction, more than 95% of naive TCR sequences occurred only once, which made naive abundance distributions much steeper than those of memory subsets. A power law was followed by TCR abundance, with an exponent that differed between naive and memory subsets but was consistent across the three individuals. Each clonotype was defined as a single alpha or beta chain sequence rather than as a paired alpha/beta receptor. In both CD4 and CD8 cells, the Gini index increased while Shannon and inverse Simpson diversity decreased from naive through CM, EM and EMRA.

Comments on this clonotype: Its antigen has not been determined. No much larger clone exists at a distance of one base, and base qualities are not known.

Libraries were prepared through UMI-ligation and nested PCR. An equimolar mix of two oligonucleotides covering both TRBC1 and TRBC2 was used as the beta constant-region primer. Four rounds of PCR, combining the SP2 primer with nested alpha and beta constant-region primers, were used to amplify the ligated cDNA. A single-stranded oligonucleotide containing the SP2 primer and a 12-nucleotide UMI was joined to the 3' end of the cDNA by T4 RNA ligase 1. Incubation of the ligation reaction was carried out at 16 degrees C for roughly 18-24 hours. To avoid over-amplification, PCR2 was usually performed as a SYBR Green qPCR and halted once a predetermined threshold was reached. Agencourt AMPure XP magnetic beads were used for all purifications after the first. Library amounts were measured by Qubit and library quality was assessed on a TapeStation, where the main peak was expected at around 650 bp. Pooled libraries were sequenced on an Illumina MiSeq using v2 2x251 paired-end kits, and typically roughly 0.85-2 million reads were obtained per sample. Each sample's library went into the pool at roughly 4 nM, and 5-7% PhiX was added to help with cluster recognition. The authors' pipeline ran thus. Decombinator assigned V and J genes to Demultiplexor-processed FASTQ reads by tag matching, allowing a single base-pair mismatch. UMIs were used by Collapsinator to correct both sequencing errors and frequency errors arising from PCR heterogeneity. TCRs were translated and CDR3s were extracted from the conserved cysteine to the FGXG phenylalanine by CDR3Translator, with non-productive sequences being flagged. Repertoires were subsampled to equal numbers of UMI-defined TCRs before Gini, Shannon entropy and inverse Simpson indices were calculated. Power-law fits to clonotype abundance distributions were performed by maximum likelihood within the linear range. On one naive CD8 sample, the pipeline and MIGEC gave similar UMI counts, unique TCR numbers and clonal distributions. One analysis removed from the naive repertoire any naive TCRs that were also present in any memory subset from the same donor. Repertoires were searched for about 7,300 CMV-associated CDR3 sequences compiled from VDJdb and a published dataset. TCRdb passed the public sequencing reads through fastp at Q25 and MiXCR, retaining productive beta sequences. Identical CDR3 protein sequences are pooled into one entry, listed with their most common genes and DNA. In this record, the V and J calls reflect TCRdb's handling and not the investigators' own analysis. The sample data list 80,000 or so distinct CDR3 sequences, and roughly 9.3% of these were observed just once. Over 0.95% of the sample is held by the ten biggest clonotypes.

The chain employs TRBV27 and TRBJ2-1; TRBD2 is perhaps the D gene, given 6 matching bases. Sequenced material: naive CD8+ T cells from blood. In the paper's terms, the cell subset or site label means: naive T cells, CD45RA high CD27+. This receptor was taken from a human donor in good health. The DNA reads as follows: TGTGCCAGCAGTGCATCCGTAGGGGACTCCGCCTTGTATGAGCAGTTCTTC. Its protein reads: CASSASVGDSALYEQFF.